Shown below are 11 T cell receptor beta chains from a single sample sequenced in a study of early T cells in non-severe SARS-CoV-2 infection. TCRdb reanalysed the 5' RACE reads using MiXCR and keeps one entry per CDR3 protein. Of around 44,000 distinct CDR3 sequences listed, 7% to 8% are singletons. Material for sequencing was whole blood. These receptors originate from an adult who was a healthcare worker with PCR-confirmed SARS-CoV-2 infection or an uninfected control (not recorded which).

This clonotype was observed at least ten times. V usage is TRBV4-3 and J usage is TRBJ1-4; 7 bases align to TRBD1. Germline V gives CDR1 LGHNA, CDR2 YSLEER. The CDR3 is made up of 14 amino acids. Losses at the gene ends were 4 bases for V and 10 bases for J; bases not matched to a gene: 9. CDR3 amino acids: CASSPVREGAKLFF. The CDR3 nucleotides are TGCGCCAGCAGCCCTGTCAGGGAGGGGGCAAAACTGTTTTTT.

This chain connects TRBV29-1 to TRBJ2-1, with 7 bases aligning to TRBD1. CDR3 length: 14 amino acids. Germline-derived CDR1 and CDR2 are SQVTM and ANQGSEA. J lost 2 bases, V lost 7 bases, and 8 bases had no gene match. The CDR3 loop reads CSARQGPTYNEQFF. CDR3 nucleotide sequence: TGCAGCGCCCGACAGGGCCCAACCTACAATGAGCAGTTCTTC.

The sample holds many counts of this clonotype. The rearrangement uses TRBV18 and TRBJ2-3; the D is unclear. V was pared by 0 bases and J by 2 bases, with 15 bases between. Germline V lookup: CDR1 KGHSH, CDR2 LQKENI. This CDR3 is built from 17 residues. The CDR3 DNA reads as TGTGCCAGCTCACCACCGGGGTCAGTGACACACACAGATACGCAGTATTTT. The encoded protein is CASSPPGSVTHTDTQYF.

The CDR3 spells CASSYSRDSSSYEQYF. The CDR3 DNA reads TGTGCCAGCAGTTACTCCCGGGACTCAAGCTCCTACGAGCAGTACTTC. The chain uses TRBV6-2 or TRBV6-3 and TRBJ2-7, with D perhaps matching TRBD2 (6 bases). The CDR3 has 16 residues. V lost 0 bases and J 0 bases, leaving 12 bases between the germline ends. Germline CDR1 reads MNHEY; CDR2 reads SVGEGT.

This clonotype was seen a handful of times. J is TRBJ2-1 and V is TRBV12-3 or TRBV12-4; TRBD1 aligns across 7 bases. This CDR3 region has 13 residues. J was trimmed by 10 bases and V by 2 bases; bases with no gene match: 5. In DNA form, the CDR3 reads TGTGCCAGCAGTTTAAGGGTGGGACAGGAGCAGTTCTTC. Its protein is CASSLRVGQEQFF.

At least ten counts were recorded for this clonotype. The gene calls are TRBV7-8 and TRBJ1-1, with TRBD1 as a possible D gene (6 bases). Trimming stripped 5 bases from V and 2 bases from J, with 15 bases between. The CDR3 contains 15 residues. Germline-derived CDR1 and CDR2 are SGHVS and FQNEAQ. CDR3 in amino acids: CASSPRDTFNTEAFF. The CDR3 DNA follows: TGTGCCAGCAGCCCCCGGGACACCTTCAACACTGAAGCTTTCTTT.

This chain joins TRBV28 and TRBJ2-2; either TRBD1 or TRBD2 may fit D (5 bases each). Trimming left V 8 bases short and J 3 bases short, with 10 bases between. This CDR3 is built from 13 residues. Per germline, CDR1 MDHEN and CDR2 SYDVKM. CDR3 sequence reads: CASRDPDTGELFF. The CDR3 bases are TGTGCCAGCCGGGACCCCGACACCGGGGAGCTGTTTTTT.

Ten or more counts support this clonotype. Written as DNA, the CDR3 is TGCAGTGCTAGACGACAGGGGAGTAGTCACAATGAGCAGTTCTTC. It yields the protein CSARRQGSSHNEQFF. The V and J genes are TRBV20-1 and TRBJ2-1; 8 bases are shared with TRBD1. The junction had 8 bases not matched to a gene; V was cut back by 2 bases and J by 5 bases. The CDR3 has 15 residues. From germline, CDR1 is DFQATT and CDR2 SNEGSKA (reference sequence).

In this sample, this clonotype turned up many times. The J gene is TRBJ2-7, the V gene TRBV3-1; tentative D call: TRBD1 (6 bases). Trimming left V 6 bases short and J 5 bases short, with 8 bases between. From germline, CDR1 is LGHDT and CDR2 YNNKEL (reference sequence). This CDR3 region has 11 residues. CDR3 in DNA: TGTGCCAGCAGGGGGGCCAACGAGCAGTACTTC. This encodes CASRGANEQYF.

Many counts were recorded for this clonotype. The chain couples TRBV7-2 to TRBJ2-2; weak D call: TRBD1 (6 bases). The germline V gene encodes CDR1 SGHTA and CDR2 FQGNSA. The V end was cut by 5 bases, the J end by 8 bases, with 12 bases between. This CDR3 region has 13 residues. This CDR3 is CASSQTGLGELFF. CDR3 sequence (DNA): TGTGCCAGCAGCCAAACAGGGTTGGGGGAGCTGTTTTTT.

The chain links TRBV27 to TRBJ2-2; TRBD2 matches at 8 bases. The CDR3 runs 17 residues. Germline loops: CDR1 MNHEY, CDR2 SMNVEV (reference sequence). Trimming cost V 0 bases and J 3 bases; bases outside gene matches: 6. CDR3 sequence: CASSLSDRGGHTGELFF. CDR3 DNA sequence: TGTGCCAGCAGTTTATCGGATCGGGGGGGCCACACCGGGGAGCTGTTTTTT.